This T cell receptor (beta chain) was identified in a study of blood T cells in healthy people across ages. There are a few counts of this clonotype. Its antigen remains unidentified. A second PCR, run for roughly 7 to 11 cycles, used a sample-barcoded 5' primer plus a J-beta primer mix. Researchers report that a template-switch adaptor with 12 random nucleotides tagged each cDNA molecule. TCRdb itself ran the 5' RACE reads through MiXCR, one entry per CDR3 protein. The table shows roughly 800,000 distinct CDR3 sequences, with about 37% occurring only once. Study results and limitations: Estimates based on one million T cells were treated as lower bounds.

This clonotype was obtained from a man between 18 and 29 years old in good health. The source material was blood.

CDR3 coding DNA: TGTGCCAGCACCGCACCCCATGGCTACACCTTC. Translating it yields CASTAPHGYTF. The genes are TRBV7-9 and TRBJ1-2; D unclear. Per the germline V gene, CDR1 is SEHNR and CDR2 is FQNEAQ (reference sequence). CDR3 length: 11 amino acids. The V and J ends lost 7 bases and 6 bases respectively, with 9 bases between them.